In this sample, the clone carrying this T cell receptor (beta chain) turned up a few times. Antigen: not known. CDR1 and CDR2 from the germline V gene are DFQATT and SNEGSKA (reference sequence). Deletions cut 7 bases from V and 5 bases from J, with 8 bases between. The CDR3 runs to 10 residues. This entry belongs to a study of cytomegalovirus exposure and HLA in healthy donors. Study-wide background: Ancestry clustering placed roughly four fifths of around 400 genotyped donors in the Caucasian-associated cluster. Whole-study results and caveats: Later work associated roughly 15,000 TCR beta sequences with HLA alleles at 0.05 false discovery rate. Reported performance of the classifier showed diagnosis of cytomegalovirus status with high specificity and sensitivity.

PCR involved 60 Vbeta and 13 Jbeta primers. Original analysis: Later analysis identified some 80 million unique TCR beta chains, 8.5 million to 13 million shared. Produced via immunoSEQ multiplex PCR; TCRdb's table is partial and in-frame only. That table is the source of V, J and clone size, and D and trimming were worked out from the DNA. Of under 200,000 clones in the sample, roughly 80% were seen once. This TCR was sampled from a man aged 30 to 45 in good health and CMV-seronegative. The V and J genes are TRBV20-1 and TRBJ1-1, with D possibly matching TRBD1 (6 bases). Specimen: PBMCs. The CDR3 DNA is TGCAGTGGGCAGGGGACTGAAGCTTTCTTT. Translation: CSGQGTEAFF.